Below are 5 T cell receptor beta chains sequenced from a single sample in a study of T cells in Graves' hyperthyroidism and ophthalmopathy. Amplified regions were TCR beta CDR3 sequences from RNA transcripts. The HTBI primer set drove a first-round RT-PCR of the TCR CDR3. Each CDR3 protein gets one entry after TCRdb re-called the multiplex PCR reads with MiXCR. The data show approximately 600,000 distinct CDR3 sequences, about a sixth seen once. The sequenced sample consisted of blood. The source of these receptors is a woman aged 25 to 45 with Graves' hyperthyroidism.

This clonotype showed up just a few times. The chain links TRBV27 to TRBJ2-7; TRBD1 aligns across 10 bases. Germline CDR1 is MNHEY and CDR2 is SMNVEV (reference sequence). There are 12 residues in the CDR3. V trimming: 8 bases; J trimming: 6 bases; junction bases outside the gene matches: 4. CDR3 DNA: TGTGCCAGCCCGACAGGGGGCGGCGAGCAGTACTTC. Encoded protein: CASPTGGGEQYF.

J is TRBJ1-4 and V is TRBV9; 10 nucleotides match TRBD1. CDR3 length: 15 amino acids. Germline CDR1 SGDLS, CDR2 YYNGEE. With V trimmed by 6 bases and J by 8 bases, 10 bases remained unmatched. This CDR3 is CASTEGTGEGEKLFF. The CDR3 region has the DNA TGTGCCAGCACCGAGGGGACAGGGGAGGGCGAAAAACTGTTTTTT.

There are a few counts of this clonotype. The chain recombines TRBV30 with TRBJ1-1; 12 positions agree with TRBD1. Trimming took 1 base from V and 1 from J; bases not matched to a gene: 7. CDR3 length: 17 residues. Germline CDR1 is GTSNPN and CDR2 is SVGIG (reference sequence). CDR3 coding DNA: TGTGCCTGGAGTGGGGGGGGGACAGGGGGCGCGAACACTGAAGCTTTCTTT. Its translation is CAWSGGGTGGANTEAFF. Full variable domain (missing parts from reference TRBV30 and TRBJ1-1): SQTIHQWPATLVQPVGSPLSLECTVEGTSNPNLYWYRQAAGRGLQLLFYSVGIGQISSEVPQNLSASRPQDRQFILSSKKLLLSDSGFYLCAWSGGGTGGANTEAFFGQGTRLTVV.

This clonotype was detected a few times. The V and J genes are TRBV20-1 and TRBJ1-6; possible D gene TRBD1, 6 bases. The CDR3 consists of 15 residues. Germline V gene data show CDR1 as DFQATT and CDR2 as SNEGSKA (reference sequence). V was clipped by 6 bases and J by 7 bases, with 19 bases between them. This CDR3 is CSARQAGGANSPLHF. DNA of the CDR3: TGCAGTGCGAGACAGGCCGGTGGGGCAAATTCACCCCTCCACTTT.

This clonotype was observed a single time. A read error may explain this, as a much larger clone is one base away. This rearrangement joins TRBV11-1 to TRBJ2-7; 7 bases are a match to TRBD2. The assigned J gene may be wrong: the sequence end matches TRBJ2-1 better. Germline lookup yields CDR1 SGHAT and CDR2 FQDESV (reference sequence). CDR3 length: 14 amino acids. CDR3 bases: TGTGCCAGCAGCTCTACTAGCGACCCCTACGAGCAGTTCTTC. This encodes CASSSTSDPYEQFF.